Following are 29 T cell receptor beta chains from one sample sequenced in a study of shared clonotypes between healthy human individuals. Here immunoSEQ multiplex PCR was the method, and the copy in TCRdb shows in-frame clones only, minus some. The top ten hold 0.32% of the sample, which has a few hundred thousand clones, 90% to 98% seen once. The sample taken for sequencing was memory CD8+ T cells sorted from blood. Specified subset: CD45RO+ cells pooled with CCR7-negative TemRA cells. Receptor source: a man aged 25 to 45 in good health.

Only one count was recorded for this clone. The chain employs TRBV18 and TRBJ2-1; TRBD1 matches 8 bases. Germline CDR1 reads KGHSH; CDR2 reads LQKENI. This CDR3 is built from 18 residues. Trimming at V came to 3 bases and at J to 6 bases, leaving 16 bases not matched to a gene. The CDR3 DNA reads TGTGCCAGCTCACCCGAAGCCAAGACAGGGGTTAGGCTCAATGAGCAGTTCTTC. Encoded protein: CASSPEAKTGVRLNEQFF.

The V and J genes are TRBV5-1 and TRBJ2-1; D gene unclear. From germline, CDR1 is SGHRS and CDR2 YFSETQ. The length of the CDR3 is 13 residues. V dropped 8 bases and J dropped 1 base, with 10 bases sitting between them. This chain's CDR3 is CASRRTSYNEQFF. CDR3 coding DNA: TGCGCCAGTAGACGGACGTCCTACAATGAGCAGTTCTTC.

The chain couples TRBV19 to TRBJ2-1; 8 nucleotides align to TRBD2. Unmatched junction bases numbered 27, after V lost 2 bases and J lost 9 bases. This CDR3 comprises 21 residues. Germline V gives CDR1 LNHDA, CDR2 SQIVND (reference sequence). CDR3 DNA sequence: TGTGCCAGTAGTATAAAAGGCTCTAGCGCTGCGGGAGGTTTGTACAATGTTGAGCAGTTCTTC. Encoded protein: CASSIKGSSAAGGLYNVEQFF.

The gene calls are TRBV9 and TRBJ2-7; D is tentatively TRBD1 or TRBD2 (5 bases each). Trimming cost V 0 bases and J 6 bases, with 13 bases left between them. The CDR3 loop spans 14 amino acids. From germline, CDR1 is SGDLS and CDR2 YYNGEE. The CDR3 DNA reads TGTGCCAGCAGCGTAGAAGGGACCTCATTCGAGCAGTACTTC. Translating gives CASSVEGTSFEQYF.

The chain carries TRBV6-6 and TRBJ2-7, with no clear D. This CDR3 is 14 amino acids long. Germline CDR1 MNHNY, CDR2 SVGAGI (reference sequence). Trimming stripped 8 bases from V and 2 bases from J, with 16 bases between. Written as DNA, the CDR3 is TGTGCCAGCTTCCCCCCTAGTCCTCCCTACGAGCAGTACTTC. Protein sequence: CASFPPSPPYEQYF.

This chain connects TRBV4-2 to TRBJ1-1, with no clear D. The CDR3 is 14 residues long. V was pared by 0 bases and J by 5 bases, with 10 bases between. Germline V lookup: CDR1 LGHNA, CDR2 YNFKEQ. DNA for the CDR3: TGTGCCAGCAGCCAAGAGCCGGGGAAGACTGAAGCTTTCTTT. Protein product: CASSQEPGKTEAFF.

CDR3 amino acids: CATSRDPGTNEKLFF. In DNA, the CDR3 is TGTGCCACCAGCAGGGATCCGGGGACTAATGAAAAACTGTTTTTT. The chain links TRBV15 to TRBJ1-4, with no clear D. Between the trimmed V and J ends, which lost 3 bases and 2 bases, there was a span of 10 bases. The CDR3 is 15 amino acids. CDR1 and CDR2 from the germline V gene are LNHNV and YYDKDF (reference sequence). Filled out from reference TRBV15 and TRBJ1-4, the complete variable domain reads DAMVIQNPRYQVTQFGKPVTLSCSQTLNHNVMYWYQQKSSQAPKLLFHYYDKDFNNEADTPDNFQSRRPNTSFCFLDIRSPGLGDTAMYLCATSRDPGTNEKLFFGSGTQLSVL.

The genes are TRBV7-2 and TRBJ2-1; the D is unclear. There are 14 residues in the CDR3. The germline V gene encodes CDR1 SGHTA and CDR2 FQGNSA. Trimming removed 3 bases at V and 2 bases at J, with 8 bases between. The CDR3, as DNA: TGTGCCAGCAGCTTGAGTCCTCCCTACAATGAGCAGTTCTTC. Amino acids: CASSLSPPYNEQFF.

With regard to this clone: A read error may produce the germline difference seen at one junction end. V usage is TRBV5-1 and J usage is TRBJ2-7, with TRBD1 matching over 7 bases. The germline V gene encodes CDR1 SGHRS and CDR2 YFSETQ. The CDR3 runs 12 residues. The CDR3 region has the DNA TGCGCCAGCAGCTTGGCCGGACAGGCGGTCTTCTTC. Translating it yields CASSLAGQAVFF. Together with reference TRBV5-1 and TRBJ2-7, the CDR3 gives the full variable domain: KAGVTQTPRYLIKTRGQQVTLSCSPISGHRSVSWYQQTPGQGLQFLFEYFSETQRNKGNFPGRFSGRQFSNSRSEMNVSTLELGDSALYLCASSLAGQAVFFGPGTRLTVT.

This sequence joins TRBV6-5 and TRBJ1-4, with 10 bases lining up with TRBD1. V lost 4 bases, J lost 7 bases, and 6 bases stayed unmatched. Germline V lookup: CDR1 MNHEY, CDR2 SVGAGI. This CDR3 region has 15 residues. CDR3 in amino acids: CASSSRTGGGEKLFF. The DNA for the CDR3 is TGTGCCAGCAGTTCCCGGACAGGGGGGGGTGAAAAACTGTTTTTT.

The chain is built from TRBV7-9 and TRBJ2-7, with a weak D call TRBD2 (7 bases). The CDR3 is 14 amino acids. Trimming took 2 bases from V and 2 from J, leaving 10 bases between them. Germline V gene lookup returns CDR1 SEHNR and CDR2 FQNEAQ (reference sequence). The chain's CDR3 is CASSLRGGPYEQYF. The CDR3 DNA reads as TGTGCCAGCAGCTTAAGGGGGGGCCCCTACGAGCAGTACTTC.

In this sample, this clone turned up a few times. The rearrangement links TRBV28 to TRBJ1-2, with unresolved D. The germline V gene encodes CDR1 MDHEN and CDR2 SYDVKM. CDR3 length: 13 amino acids. V lost 4 bases and J 0 bases, leaving 6 bases between the germline ends. DNA for the CDR3: TGTGCCAGCAGTTGGGGTACTAACTATGGCTACACCTTC. Protein sequence: CASSWGTNYGYTF.

The genes are TRBV5-6 and TRBJ2-2; D remains unclear. CDR3 length: 14 residues. Germline CDR1 and CDR2: SGHDT and YYEEEE. V was pared by 2 bases and J by 1 base, with 6 bases between. CDR3 sequence (DNA): TGTGCCAGCAGCTTTATCAGGAACACCGGGGAGCTGTTTTTT. This sequence encodes CASSFIRNTGELFF.

This chain uses TRBV6-5 with TRBJ2-7; 7 nucleotides match TRBD1. From germline, CDR1 is MNHEY and CDR2 SVGAGI. The V gene end was trimmed by 7 bases and the J gene end by 4 bases; junction bases not matched to a gene: 10. CDR3 length: 14 amino acids. CDR3 DNA sequence: TGTGCCAGCACCTACAGACAGGGATTATACGAGCAGTACTTC. This gives the protein CASTYRQGLYEQYF.

Regarding this clone: This sample also contains other DNA sequences that code for the same CDR3. The CDR3 is CASSLDREETQYF. The CDR3 DNA reads TGTGCCAGCAGCCTCGACAGAGAAGAGACCCAGTACTTC. V gene TRBV28 combines with J gene TRBJ2-5, with D possibly TRBD1 on 5 matching bases. The ends were cut back, 6 bases at V and 3 bases at J, with 11 bases in the middle. The CDR3 is 13 amino acids. Germline CDR1 MDHEN, CDR2 SYDVKM.

V usage is TRBV5-1 and J usage is TRBJ1-2, with D perhaps matching TRBD1 (6 bases). V was trimmed by 4 bases and J by 7 bases, leaving 11 bases between them. The CDR3 runs 12 residues. The germline V gene encodes CDR1 SGHRS and CDR2 YFSETQ. CDR3 amino acids: CASSMGHLGYTF. CDR3 DNA sequence: TGCGCCAGCAGCATGGGACACCTTGGCTACACCTTC.

The sample holds one count of this clone. This chain joins TRBV30 and TRBJ2-5, with 13 bases that match TRBD2. CDR1 and CDR2 from the germline V gene are GTSNPN and SVGIG (reference sequence). Losses at the gene ends were 3 bases for V and 1 base for J; bases not matched to a gene: 14. CDR3 length: 19 amino acids. CDR3 in amino acids: CAWSRTSGREVEPQETQYF. The CDR3 DNA follows: TGTGCCTGGAGCCGTACTAGCGGGAGGGAGGTCGAACCCCAAGAGACCCAGTACTTC.

V and J are TRBV27 and TRBJ2-7; TRBD1 aligns across 8 bases. V shed 6 bases and J 9 bases; nucleotides not matched to a gene: 10. Germline V gene sequence: CDR1 MNHEY, CDR2 SMNVEV (reference sequence). The CDR3 is made up of 13 amino acids. For the CDR3, the DNA is TGTGCCAGCAGCAGGACAGGGTCTGGGATGCAGTACTTC. It translates to CASSRTGSGMQYF.

The chain combines TRBV6-5 with TRBJ2-7; 12 nucleotides agree with TRBD1. CDR3 length: 14 residues. Germline CDR1 reads MNHEY; CDR2 reads SVGAGI. V gave up 2 bases and J gave up 7 bases; unmatched junction bases: 3. The CDR3 reads CASSYGTGGREQYF. The CDR3 DNA sequence: TGTGCCAGCAGTTACGGGACAGGGGGCCGGGAGCAGTACTTC.

The chain is built from TRBV7-6 and TRBJ2-7; D gene unclear. CDR3 length: 13 residues. The V end lost 1 base, the J end lost 5 bases, and 9 bases lay between the germline ends. The germline V gene encodes CDR1 SGHVS and CDR2 FNYEAQ. The CDR3 nucleotides are TGTGCCAGCAGCTTAGAAGCCCCCCACGAGCAGTACTTC. Its protein product is CASSLEAPHEQYF.

This rearrangement joins TRBV6-6 to TRBJ2-1, with 14 bases matching TRBD2. Germline V gene lookup returns CDR1 MNHNY and CDR2 SVGAGI (reference sequence). CDR3 size: 15 residues. Trimming removed 8 bases from V and 7 bases from J; junction bases left unmatched: 7. Written as DNA, the CDR3 is TGTGCCAGCGGAGGGACTAGCGGGAGTAAGAATGAGCAGTTCTTC. It yields the protein CASGGTSGSKNEQFF.

This clone was seen only once. The chain recombines TRBV6-5 with TRBJ1-3; D ambiguous. In germline, CDR1 is MNHEY, CDR2 SVGAGI. V was pared by 8 bases and J by 0 bases, with 8 bases between. CDR3 length: 13 amino acids. The CDR3 DNA is TGTGCCAGCCAAGATCACTCTGGAAACACCATATATTTT. Translating it yields CASQDHSGNTIYF.

J is TRBJ2-3 and V is TRBV19; D is possibly TRBD2 (5 bases). The CDR3 has 15 residues. Germline V gene lookup returns CDR1 LNHDA and CDR2 SQIVND (reference sequence). Trimming took off 5 bases at V and 0 bases at J, with 12 bases between the two ends. The CDR3 loop reads CASSPSGASTDTQYF. The CDR3 DNA is TGTGCCAGTAGTCCCAGCGGAGCTAGCACAGATACGCAGTATTTT.

A single count supports this clone. The CDR3 protein is CASSYSGQGRNEQFF. The CDR3 DNA is TGTGCCAGCAGTTACTCGGGACAGGGTAGGAATGAGCAGTTCTTC. The genes are TRBV6-5 and TRBJ2-1; 9 positions match TRBD1. Unmatched junction bases numbered 4, after V lost 0 bases and J lost 7 bases. This CDR3 spans 15 amino acids. Germline CDR1 is MNHEY and CDR2 is SVGAGI.

J is TRBJ2-6 and V is TRBV28; possible D gene TRBD1, 6 bases. V lost 4 bases, J lost 2 bases, and 9 bases lay in between. The CDR3 runs to 15 residues. Germline CDR1 is MDHEN and CDR2 is SYDVKM. CDR3 residues: CASSSGQPGANVLTF. The DNA for the CDR3 is TGTGCCAGCAGTTCAGGACAGCCTGGGGCCAACGTCCTGACTTTC.

This chain joins TRBV2 and TRBJ2-7, with TRBD2 identical over 11 bases. V shed 6 bases, J shed 3 bases, and the junction held 10 bases outside the gene matches. Per the germline V gene, CDR1 is SNHLY and CDR2 is FYNNEI. This CDR3 has 16 residues. CDR3 sequence: CASRGSPTSGIYEQYF. As DNA, the CDR3 is TGTGCCAGCAGGGGGTCCCCGACTAGCGGGATCTACGAGCAGTACTTC.

In DNA form, the CDR3 reads TGTGCCAGCAGTTTTTCGGCCTCTGGAAACACCATATATTTT. Its translation is CASSFSASGNTIYF. The chain has TRBV27 and TRBJ1-3; D remains unclear. The CDR3 extends over 14 amino acids. Germline CDR1 MNHEY, CDR2 SMNVEV (reference sequence). V lost 3 bases and J 0 bases, leaving 6 bases between the germline ends.

The J gene is TRBJ2-4, the V gene TRBV6-6, with 7 bases fitting TRBD2. With 2 bases clipped from V and 8 bases from J, the junction kept 3 bases outside the gene matches. The CDR3 loop spans 13 amino acids. Per germline, CDR1 MNHNY and CDR2 SVGAGI (reference sequence). CDR3 sequence: CASSYGAGDIQYF. Here the CDR3 DNA reads TGTGCCAGCAGTTACGGGGCGGGGGACATTCAGTACTTC.

This chain links TRBV4-2 with TRBJ2-1; 9 nucleotides line up with TRBD2. There are 18 residues in the CDR3. Germline CDR1 and CDR2: LGHNA and YNFKEQ. V trimming: 1 base; J trimming: 4 bases; junction bases outside the gene matches: 11. The CDR3 DNA follows: TGTGCCAGCAGCCAAGGACTAACAACTAGCGGGCTATACAATGAGCAGTTCTTC. Its translation is CASSQGLTTSGLYNEQFF.